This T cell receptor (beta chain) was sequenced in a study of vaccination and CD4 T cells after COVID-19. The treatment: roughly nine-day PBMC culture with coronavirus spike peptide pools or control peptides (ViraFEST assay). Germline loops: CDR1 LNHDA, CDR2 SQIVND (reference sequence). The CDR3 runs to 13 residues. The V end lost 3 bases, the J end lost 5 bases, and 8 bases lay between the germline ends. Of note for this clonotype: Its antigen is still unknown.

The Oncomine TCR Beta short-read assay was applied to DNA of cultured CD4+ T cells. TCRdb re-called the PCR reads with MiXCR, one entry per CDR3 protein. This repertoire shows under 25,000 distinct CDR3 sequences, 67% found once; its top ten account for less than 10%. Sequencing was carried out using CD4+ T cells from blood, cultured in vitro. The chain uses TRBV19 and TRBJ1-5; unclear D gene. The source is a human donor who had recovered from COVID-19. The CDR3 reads CASSIKRYQPQHF. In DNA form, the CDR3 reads TGTGCCAGTAGTATCAAACGGTATCAGCCCCAGCATTTT. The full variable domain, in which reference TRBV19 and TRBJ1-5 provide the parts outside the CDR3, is DGGITQSPKYLFRKEGQNVTLSCEQNLNHDAMYWYRQDPGQGLRLIYYSQIVNDFQKGDIAEGYSVSREKKESFPLTVTSAQKNPTAFYLCASSIKRYQPQHFGDGTRLSIL.